A single sample gave rise to the 30 T cell receptor beta chains below, sequenced in a study of blood T cell repertoires in COVID-19. Clones were read by immunoSEQ multiplex PCR, and TCRdb kept only the in-frame ones, dropping some. The data contain about 220,000 clones, around 80% of them seen just once; the ten biggest clones take up approximately 5%. Sequences were obtained from peripheral blood. The receptors shown here come from a human donor in a cohort sampled during active COVID-19.

The genes are TRBV11-2 and TRBJ2-3, with 8 bases lining up with TRBD1. CDR1 and CDR2 from the germline V gene are SGHAT and FQNNGV. V gave up 5 bases and J gave up 7 bases; unmatched junction bases: 11. There are 15 residues in the CDR3. The CDR3 sequence: CASSPQGQAGHTQYF. In nucleotides, the CDR3 is TGTGCCAGCAGCCCCCAGGGACAGGCGGGTCATACGCAGTATTTT.

The V call is TRBV3-1 (or the pseudogene TRBV3-2), the J call TRBJ2-7; D may be TRBD1 (6 bases). Trimming took off 2 bases at V and 2 bases at J, with 10 bases between the two ends. Looked up from germline, CDR1 is LGHDT and CDR2 is YNNKEL (reference sequence). CDR3 length equals 14 residues. The CDR3 DNA follows: TGTGCCAGCAGCCAAAGGACAGTTACCTACGAGCAGTACTTC. Amino acid sequence: CASSQRTVTYEQYF.

The chain couples TRBV19 to TRBJ2-3; 8 nucleotides agree with TRBD1. Germline V gene data show CDR1 as LNHDA and CDR2 as SQIVND (reference sequence). This CDR3 is 15 amino acids long. The J segment lost 6 bases and the V segment lost 6 bases, leaving 11 bases of the junction unmatched. The CDR3 is CASRRAGGLGDTQYF. The CDR3 nucleotides are TGTGCCAGTAGAAGGGCAGGGGGCCTTGGGGATACGCAGTATTTT.

The chain couples TRBV11-2 to TRBJ1-1; TRBD1 matches at 8 bases. The V and J ends lost 8 bases and 11 bases, in that order; junction bases with no gene match: 16. Germline assignment: CDR1 SGHAT and CDR2 FQNNGV. The CDR3 sequence is 14 residues long. For the CDR3, the DNA is TGTGCCAGCCTCAGCAGGGGGCGCGAAGGGGGCGCTTTCTTT. Protein product: CASLSRGREGGAFF.

The chain uses TRBV6-1 and TRBJ1-5; D unresolved. V was cut by 2 bases and J by 2 bases, with 4 bases left in between. CDR3 length equals 13 residues. Germline V gives CDR1 MNHNS, CDR2 SASEGT. The CDR3 DNA follows: TGTGCCAGCAGTGAATCCGGCAATCAGCCCCAGCATTTT. Translated: CASSESGNQPQHF.

The chain combines TRBV4-2 with TRBJ2-1, with 10 bases identical to TRBD2. CDR1 and CDR2 from the germline V gene are LGHNA and YNFKEQ. V gave up 2 bases and J gave up 0 bases; unmatched junction bases: 4. The CDR3 is made up of 17 amino acids. CDR3 DNA: TGTGCCAGCAGCCAACTAGCGGGGGAAGGCTCCTACAATGAGCAGTTCTTC. Translated: CASSQLAGEGSYNEQFF.

Of note for this clone: The sample holds other DNA sequences that translate to the same CDR3. The chain carries TRBV7-9 and TRBJ2-3; 9 bases are a match to TRBD2. V gave up 5 bases and J gave up 4 bases; unmatched junction bases: 7. The CDR3 has 15 amino acids. Germline-derived CDR1 and CDR2 are SEHNR and FQNEAQ (reference sequence). The CDR3 nucleotides read TGTGCCAGCAGCGTACGGGGCGGGGGGGCAGATACGCAGTATTTT. Encoded protein: CASSVRGGGADTQYF.

The V and J genes are TRBV25-1 and TRBJ1-2, with TRBD1 as a possible D gene (6 bases). CDR1 is MGHDK and CDR2 is SYGVNS in the germline V gene. V lost 2 bases and J 7 bases, leaving 11 bases between the germline ends. The CDR3 is 13 residues long. CDR3 nucleotides: TGTGCCAGCAGTGAACAGGGGCGGTTTGGCTACACCTTC. This encodes CASSEQGRFGYTF.

Written as DNA, the CDR3 is TGTGCCAGTTTCGGGGGGGGATGGTACGAGCAGTACTTC. It is translated as CASFGGGWYEQYF. V gene TRBV28 combines with J gene TRBJ2-7; TRBD2 matches at 8 bases. The germline CDR1 and CDR2 sequences are MDHEN and SYDVKM. This CDR3 contains 13 residues. Trimming took 9 bases from V and 4 from J; bases not matched to a gene: 8.

The chain couples TRBV5-1 to TRBJ2-7; TRBD2 aligns across 10 bases. Germline V gene data show CDR1 as SGHRS and CDR2 as YFSETQ. With V trimmed by 5 bases and J by 4 bases, 6 bases remained unmatched. This CDR3 contains 14 residues. CDR3 protein: CASRPGLASYEQYF. As DNA, the CDR3 is TGCGCCAGCAGACCGGGACTAGCGTCTTACGAGCAGTACTTC.

This chain connects TRBV12-3 or TRBV12-4 to TRBJ1-2; D is perhaps TRBD1 (5 bases). V was shortened by 5 bases and J by 3 bases, with 7 bases between the two germline ends. The CDR3 length is 12 residues. The CDR3 region has the DNA TGTGCCAGCAGTGTGACAGACTATGGCTACACCTTC. Encoded protein: CASSVTDYGYTF.

CDR3 bases: TGTGCCAGCAGTGTGAAACTAGTGGTCGGATGGGAGACCCAGTACTTC. This encodes CASSVKLVVGWETQYF. The chain joins TRBV27 to TRBJ2-5, with D possibly being TRBD2 (5 bases). V shed 5 bases and J shed 5 bases, with 21 bases lying between them. The CDR3 runs 16 residues. Germline-derived CDR1 and CDR2 are MNHEY and SMNVEV (reference sequence).

V gene TRBV7-3 combines with J gene TRBJ1-2, with TRBD1 matching 11 bases. J gave up 7 bases and V 5 bases, and 9 bases lay outside the gene matches. Germline V gives CDR1 SGHTA, CDR2 FQGTGA. This CDR3 is 15 amino acids long. This CDR3 reads CASSLTGQGASGYTF. CDR3 DNA: TGTGCCAGCAGCCTCACCGGACAGGGGGCGAGTGGCTACACCTTC.

The chain is built from TRBV6-5 and TRBJ1-5; D is unclear. Germline V gives CDR1 MNHEY, CDR2 SVGAGI. V was shortened by 4 bases and J by 9 bases, with 10 bases between the two germline ends. The CDR3 is 12 amino acids. The CDR3 DNA is TGTGCCAGCAGTTGGGCCTTGGGGCCCCAGCATTTT. Its translation is CASSWALGPQHF.

The chain employs TRBV9 and TRBJ1-6; 8 bases align to TRBD1. This CDR3 has 15 residues. CDR1 and CDR2 (germline): SGDLS, YYNGEE. The trim removed 2 bases at V and 10 bases at J, leaving 8 bases unmatched. The CDR3 DNA is TGTGCCAGCAGCGTTGACAGGGGCATAGGCTCACCCCTCCACTTT. Protein product: CASSVDRGIGSPLHF.

The V and J genes are TRBV19 and TRBJ1-3, with 8 bases aligning to TRBD1. This CDR3 has 16 amino acids. J lost 4 bases, V lost 6 bases, and 11 bases had no gene match. CDR1 is LNHDA, CDR2 SQIVND, per germline (reference sequence). Here the CDR3 reads CASSRRNGQGGNTIYF. In nucleotides, the CDR3 is TGTGCCAGTAGCCGCCGGAATGGACAGGGCGGAAACACCATATATTTT.

The chain employs TRBV2 and TRBJ2-1; 8 bases agree with TRBD2. The V gene end was trimmed by 6 bases and the J gene end by 3 bases; junction bases not matched to a gene: 10. The CDR3 extends over 16 amino acids. CDR1 is SNHLY, CDR2 FYNNEI, per germline. CDR3 coding DNA: TGTGCCAGCAGCTACCCCGGGGGGGTCGGCTACAATGAGCAGTTCTTC. Protein product: CASSYPGGVGYNEQFF.

For the CDR3, the DNA is TGTGCCAGCAGCCGGACTAGCGGAGAGACCCAGTACTTC. Protein sequence: CASSRTSGETQYF. The chain combines TRBV7-3 with TRBJ2-5, with TRBD2 matching 10 bases. Germline CDR1 and CDR2: SGHTA and FQGTGA. The CDR3 consists of 13 residues. J lost 4 bases, V lost 5 bases, and 1 base had no gene match.

The rearrangement uses TRBV7-9 and TRBJ2-7, with 13 bases matching TRBD2. Trimming removed 0 bases from V and 7 bases from J; junction bases left unmatched: 6. Germline CDR1 reads SEHNR; CDR2 reads FQNEAQ (reference sequence). The length of the CDR3 is 16 residues. For the CDR3, the DNA is TGTGCCAGCAGCTTAGCGCGCACTAGCGGGAGGGAGGAGCAGTACTTC. The encoded protein is CASSLARTSGREEQYF. Filled out from reference TRBV7-9 and TRBJ2-7, the complete variable domain reads DTGVSQNPRHKITKRGQNVTFRCDPISEHNRLYWYRQTLGQGPEFLTYFQNEAQLEKSRLLSDRFSAERPKGSFSTLEIQRTEQGDSAMYLCASSLARTSGREEQYFGPGTRLTVT.

V and J are TRBV7-2 and TRBJ2-7; TRBD2 aligns across 8 bases. This CDR3 has 17 residues. The junction had 15 bases not matched to a gene; V was cut back by 6 bases and J by 2 bases. CDR1 SGHTA and CDR2 FQGNSA come from the germline V gene. In DNA form, the CDR3 reads TGTGCCAGCAGTCTCGTGGGGCCCGGGGGGGTCACCTACGAGCAGTACTTC. This codes for CASSLVGPGGVTYEQYF.

In the case of this clone: Germline and junction disagree at one end, which may indicate a read error. V gene TRBV4-1 combines with J gene TRBJ2-7, with 9 bases lining up with TRBD1. Germline CDR1 is MGHRA and CDR2 is YSYEKL. The CDR3 is 15 residues long. For the CDR3, the DNA is TGCGCCAGCAGCCAATTCGGACAGGGGCCGCACGGTGTCGGTTTC. This translates into CASSQFGQGPHGVGF.

V usage is TRBV28 and J usage is TRBJ1-1, with 12 bases identical to TRBD1. J was trimmed by 7 bases and V by 4 bases; bases with no gene match: 1. Germline V gives CDR1 MDHEN, CDR2 SYDVKM. CDR3 length equals 13 residues. This chain's CDR3 is CASSWDRGLEAFF. CDR3 bases: TGTGCCAGCAGTTGGGACAGGGGGCTTGAAGCTTTCTTT.

The chain employs TRBV6-4 and TRBJ1-4; D call uncertain. V was shortened by 7 bases and J by 6 bases, with 15 bases between the two germline ends. The CDR3 covers 14 residues. In germline, CDR1 is MRHNA, CDR2 SNTAGT. DNA for the CDR3: TGTGCCAGCAATGGCCCAGGTCGATATGAAAAACTGTTTTTT. It specifies CASNGPGRYEKLFF.

V usage is TRBV11-2 and J usage is TRBJ2-7; TRBD2 matches 8 bases. Unmatched junction bases numbered 6, after V lost 5 bases and J lost 3 bases. The CDR3 loop spans 14 amino acids. Germline CDR1 is SGHAT and CDR2 is FQNNGV. CDR3 sequence (DNA): TGTGCCAGCAGCACTTCCGGGACTAGCTACGAGCAGTACTTC. Amino acids: CASSTSGTSYEQYF.

This clone was recorded a few times. V and J are TRBV6-5 and TRBJ2-5, with 7 bases identical to TRBD1. The V segment lost 6 bases and the J segment 1 base; nucleotides outside the gene matches: 8. Germline V gives CDR1 MNHEY, CDR2 SVGAGI. The CDR3 covers 15 residues. DNA for the CDR3: TGTGCCAGCAGGGAGACAGGGATGCCCCAAGAGACCCAGTACTTC. Its protein is CASRETGMPQETQYF.

This chain uses TRBV6-1 with TRBJ2-3, with 8 bases that match TRBD1. This CDR3 spans 21 amino acids. J was trimmed by 2 bases and V by 2 bases; bases with no gene match: 21. The germline V gene has CDR1 MNHNS and CDR2 SASEGT. The CDR3 loop reads CASSEWGQGAGAVYHTDTQYF. In DNA, the CDR3 is TGTGCCAGCAGTGAATGGGGGCAGGGGGCCGGAGCGGTTTACCACACAGATACGCAGTATTTT.

The chain recombines TRBV27 with TRBJ2-1; D might be TRBD1 (6 bases). Germline lookup yields CDR1 MNHEY and CDR2 SMNVEV (reference sequence). Between the trimmed V and J ends, which lost 3 bases and 7 bases, there was a span of 13 bases. The CDR3 covers 14 residues. The CDR3 nucleotides read TGTGCCAGCAGTTTCGGAAACAGGGTAAATGAGCAGTTCTTC. Translated: CASSFGNRVNEQFF.

This chain joins TRBV11-2 and TRBJ1-4, with no clear D. Per germline, CDR1 SGHAT and CDR2 FQNNGV. Trimming shortened V by 5 bases and J by 0 bases, and 10 bases separated the two germline ends. This CDR3 is 15 amino acids long. This CDR3 reads CASSPGAATNEKLFF. CDR3 bases: TGTGCCAGCAGCCCCGGAGCAGCAACTAATGAAAAACTGTTTTTT.

Of note for this clone: The sample has other DNA sequences that encode this CDR3 too. The chain couples TRBV4-3 to TRBJ2-7; 7 bases match TRBD2. Germline loops: CDR1 LGHNA, CDR2 YSLEER. This CDR3 contains 14 residues. Trimming cost V 1 base and J 1 base; bases outside gene matches: 1. CDR3 bases: TGCGCCAGCAGCCAAGCCGGGGGGTCCTACGAGCAGTACTTC. Its protein is CASSQAGGSYEQYF.

This clone was found once. This chain uses TRBV6-5 with TRBJ1-2; unclear D gene. The V end was cut by 4 bases, the J end by 4 bases, with 10 bases between. The CDR3 is 13 residues long. CDR1 MNHEY and CDR2 SVGAGI come from the germline V gene. CDR3 DNA: TGTGCCAGCAGTTCAGGATCTCTCTATGGCTACACCTTC. Its protein product is CASSSGSLYGYTF.